This TCR beta chain appears in the sequencing data of a study of T-cell memory formation after mild COVID-19. Germline V gene lookup returns CDR1 SGHDT and CDR2 YYEEEE. Trimming cost V 0 bases and J 2 bases; bases outside gene matches: 3. The CDR3 contains 16 residues. Using constant-segment primers, 5'RACE produced TCR alpha and TCR beta cDNA libraries carrying sample barcodes and UMIs. TCRdb analysed the 5' RACE reads with MiXCR anew, one entry per CDR3 protein. The sample holds over 450,000 distinct CDR3 sequences, around 20% seen once. There are a few counts of this clonotype. Its antigen remains unknown. Findings and limits, study-wide: Shrinking CD4+ clones were chiefly CM and EM; CD8+ ones were chiefly EMRA. Cross-reactive memory seemingly joined, as some responding clones were found in pre-infection memory.

Sequenced material: PBMCs or a T cell subset sorted from them (not recorded which). The clonotype comes from an adult woman who had mild COVID-19 (a few samples of this study predate the infection). Cell type and time point are not known. This chain connects TRBV5-6 to TRBJ2-3, with TRBD2 matching 10 bases. CDR3 region: CASSLELAGHTDTQYF. In DNA, the CDR3 is TGTGCCAGCAGCTTGGAACTAGCGGGGCACACAGATACGCAGTATTTT.